A selection of T cell receptor beta chains follows, all from one sample in a study of T cell responses to AZD1222 COVID-19 vaccine. The repertoire was sequenced with immunoSEQ multiplex PCR; TCRdb's copy has only in-frame clones and lacks some. The data show approximately 150,000 clones, approximately 90% seen once. The specimen comprised peripheral blood, sampled on day 0 of AZD1222 vaccination. The receptors shown here come from an adult in good health. Both conserved end residues are trimmed from each CDR3. Fields, in order: V gene, J gene, D gene, CDR3 protein. D genes are given only for firm matches.

v_call: TRBV28; j_call: TRBJ1-1; d_call: TRBD1; cdr3_aa: ASSLYATAGGAGSESTEAF
v_call: TRBV4-3; j_call: TRBJ2-3; d_call: TRBD2; cdr3_aa: ASSQVLAGGSDTQY
v_call: TRBV6-5; j_call: TRBJ1-2; d_call: .; cdr3_aa: ASSYGHNYGYT
v_call: TRBV3-1/TRBV3-2; j_call: TRBJ1-1; d_call: TRBD1; cdr3_aa: ASSRFRDRGTEAF
v_call: TRBV6-6; j_call: TRBJ1-4; d_call: TRBD1; cdr3_aa: ASSHETGYGTNEKLF
v_call: TRBV28; j_call: TRBJ1-5; d_call: .; cdr3_aa: ASSQGVSNQPQH
v_call: TRBV2; j_call: TRBJ1-2; d_call: .; cdr3_aa: ASSIGFGSGYT
v_call: TRBV5-1; j_call: TRBJ1-5; d_call: TRBD1; cdr3_aa: ASSRTGGGNQPQH
v_call: TRBV20-1; j_call: TRBJ1-1; d_call: .; cdr3_aa: SAGGAKNTEAF
v_call: TRBV9; j_call: TRBJ1-2; d_call: .; cdr3_aa: ASSVSAANYRGYT